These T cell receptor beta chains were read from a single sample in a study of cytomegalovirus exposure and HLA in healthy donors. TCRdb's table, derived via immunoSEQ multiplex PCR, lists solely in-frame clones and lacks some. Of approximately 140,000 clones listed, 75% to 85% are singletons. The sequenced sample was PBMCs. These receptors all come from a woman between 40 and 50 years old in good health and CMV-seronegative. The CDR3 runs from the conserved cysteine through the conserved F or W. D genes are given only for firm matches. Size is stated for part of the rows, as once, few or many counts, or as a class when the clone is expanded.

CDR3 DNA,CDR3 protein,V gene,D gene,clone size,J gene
TGTGCCAGCGGCACAGGGAATTGGTTTTTAGAGCAGTACTTC,CASGTGNWFLEQYF,TRBV27,.,.,TRBJ2-7
TGTGCCAGCAGTTGGGGCTATTCCTCCTACAATGAGCAGTTCTTC,CASSWGYSSYNEQFF,TRBV27,.,.,TRBJ2-1
TGTGCCAGCAGCCCCCGGACAGGGGTTAATGAAAAACTGTTTTTT,CASSPRTGVNEKLFF,TRBV5-8,TRBD1,.,TRBJ1-4
TGCAGCGTTGAAGATCGGGGGGACCGCCTACAAGAGACCCAGTACTTC,CSVEDRGDRLQETQYF,TRBV29-1,TRBD2,.,TRBJ2-5
TGTGCCAGCTCACCAGGGCGGGACCTCTATGGCTACACCTTC,CASSPGRDLYGYTF,TRBV18,.,.,TRBJ1-2
TGTGCCAGCTCACCGGTTGGACAGGTTGTAGGAGAGACCCAGTACTTC,CASSPVGQVVGETQYF,TRBV18,TRBD1,.,TRBJ2-5
TGCAGCGTTCGGACTAGCGGACACAATGAGCAGTTCTTC,CSVRTSGHNEQFF,TRBV29-1,TRBD2,.,TRBJ2-1
TGTGCCAGTAGTATAGGACTAGTGATGGATGAGCAGTTCTTC,CASSIGLVMDEQFF,TRBV19,.,few,TRBJ2-1
TGTGCCAGCACCTTAAGCGGGAGTTCCTACAATGAGCAGTTCTTC,CASTLSGSSYNEQFF,TRBV28,TRBD2,.,TRBJ2-1
TGTGCCAGCAGTTACTCACAGGGGGCGTCGAGCGAGCAGTACTTC,CASSYSQGASSEQYF,TRBV6-5,TRBD1,.,TRBJ2-7
TGTGCCAGCAGTTTATCCGAGAGGGGCAATCAGCCCCAGCATTTT,CASSLSERGNQPQHF,TRBV28,.,once,TRBJ1-5
TGTGCCAGCAGTGAAGCCCAAACAGGGGGCCGAAAGACCCAGTACTTC,CASSEAQTGGRKTQYF,TRBV2,TRBD1,.,TRBJ2-5
TGTGCCAGCTCACCACCTGTCACCTACGAGCAGTACTTC,CASSPPVTYEQYF,TRBV18,.,few,TRBJ2-7
TGTGCCAGCAGCGTGGACACCGACTATGGCTACACCTTC,CASSVDTDYGYTF,TRBV5-4,.,few,TRBJ1-2
TGTGCCAGCAGCGTAATTCCCAACGGGGAGCTGTTTTTT,CASSVIPNGELFF,TRBV9,.,.,TRBJ2-2
TGTGCCAGCAGCCTCCTACCAGGGTTCGAGCAGTACTTC,CASSLLPGFEQYF,TRBV14,.,.,TRBJ2-7
TGCGCCAGCAGCTCGACGGGGGGGTATGATGGAAACACCATATATTTT,CASSSTGGYDGNTIYF,TRBV5-1,.,.,TRBJ1-3
TGCAGCGTTGAGGCGGTCTACAATGAGCAGTTCTTC,CSVEAVYNEQFF,TRBV29-1,.,.,TRBJ2-1
TGTGCCAGCAGTCTCGGACAGGGGGATGATACGCAGTATTTT,CASSLGQGDDTQYF,TRBV6-6,TRBD1,few,TRBJ2-3
TGTGCCAGCAGCCAACAGGGAAACTATGGCTACACCTTC,CASSQQGNYGYTF,TRBV14,.,.,TRBJ1-2
TGTGCCAGCTCAAGGACAGGGTCCAACACCGGGGAGCTGTTTTTT,CASSRTGSNTGELFF,TRBV18,TRBD1,.,TRBJ2-2
TGTGCCAGCAGCTTTATGAGGGTAGGAGCTTTCTTT,CASSFMRVGAFF,TRBV7-2,.,.,TRBJ1-1
TGTGCCAGTAGTGCGGGGCAGACTAATTCACCCCTCCACTTT,CASSAGQTNSPLHF,TRBV19,.,.,TRBJ1-6
TGTGCCAGCAGCGTAGCCCCGACAGGGGAACACGAGCAGTACTTC,CASSVAPTGEHEQYF,TRBV9,TRBD1,.,TRBJ2-7
TGTGCCAGCAGTGAAGTGGGGACTCACAATGAGCAGTTCTTC,CASSEVGTHNEQFF,TRBV2,.,.,TRBJ2-1
TGTGCCAGACCCTTAGACAAGAACACTGAAGCTTTCTTT,CARPLDKNTEAFF,TRBV9,.,.,TRBJ1-1
TGTGCCAGCAGATCCGGACTAGCGGCCCGCTACGAGCAGTACTTC,CASRSGLAARYEQYF,TRBV27,TRBD2,.,TRBJ2-7
TGTGCCAGCCAGCGGGCCGGGGGCTACGAGCAGTACTTC,CASQRAGGYEQYF,TRBV27,.,.,TRBJ2-7
TGTGCCAGCAGCTTACTGGGGGGTGAAGGTCGCAATCAGCCCCAGCATTTT,CASSLLGGEGRNQPQHF,TRBV5-6,.,.,TRBJ1-5
TGTGCCAGCAGTCCGCGGACTAGTTCCCTCGCAGATACGCAGTATTTT,CASSPRTSSLADTQYF,TRBV2,TRBD2,.,TRBJ2-3
TGTGCCAGCGGGGAGCCAAGACGGGGGGAGCAGTACTTC,CASGEPRRGEQYF,TRBV28,.,.,TRBJ2-7
TGTGCTAGTGGCCTCGGACTTATTGAGCAGTTCTTC,CASGLGLIEQFF,TRBV12-5,.,.,TRBJ2-1
TGTGCCAGCAGCCGACAGGGGGAAGCTTTCTTT,CASSRQGEAFF,TRBV6-5,TRBD1,.,TRBJ1-1
TGTGCCACCAGCAGAGGGGTTGGAGGGAGGGAAGCTTTCTTT,CATSRGVGGREAFF,TRBV15,.,.,TRBJ1-1
TGTGCCAGCTCGCCATGGGGGGGGACCGAGACCCAGTACTTC,CASSPWGGTETQYF,TRBV18,TRBD2,.,TRBJ2-5
TGTGCCAGCAGCTTAGCAGGACAGCCCTACGAGCAGTACTTC,CASSLAGQPYEQYF,TRBV7-9,.,.,TRBJ2-7
TGTGCCAGCAGCTTTTACAGGGCCTCGAACACTGAAGCTTTCTTT,CASSFYRASNTEAFF,TRBV7-2,.,.,TRBJ1-1
TGTGCCAGTAGTGCCGGGGTGTACAATGAGCAGTTCTTC,CASSAGVYNEQFF,TRBV19,.,.,TRBJ2-1
TGTGCCAGCAGTAACCGACAGAGTAACTATGGCTACACCTTC,CASSNRQSNYGYTF,TRBV6-5,.,.,TRBJ1-2
TGTGCCAGCAGCTTAAGGCTGGACGGCTGGCTCGGGAACGAGCAGTACTTC,CASSLRLDGWLGNEQYF,TRBV7-6,.,.,TRBJ2-7
TGTGCCAGCAGCCAATGGACTAGCGGTAGGGGCTCCTACAATGAGCAGTTCTTC,CASSQWTSGRGSYNEQFF,TRBV4-2,TRBD2,.,TRBJ2-1
TGTGCCAGCAGCCTAAACCCTGCAACTAATGAAAAACTGTTTTTT,CASSLNPATNEKLFF,TRBV7-6,.,.,TRBJ1-4
TGTGCCAGTAGTATAGGGGGAGGGGACACTGAAGCTTTCTTT,CASSIGGGDTEAFF,TRBV19,.,.,TRBJ1-1
TGCGCCAGCAGCCAATTCGGCACAGATACGCAGTATTTT,CASSQFGTDTQYF,TRBV4-1,.,.,TRBJ2-3
TGTGCCATCAGCTCGACTAGCGGGGGGACCACAGATACGCAGTATTTT,CAISSTSGGTTDTQYF,TRBV10-3,TRBD2,.,TRBJ2-3
TGTGCCAGCTCACCACCGGCGGGCACCGGGGAGCTGTTTTTT,CASSPPAGTGELFF,TRBV18,.,once,TRBJ2-2
TGTGCCAGTAACAACTACGGAGACGAGCAGTACTTC,CASNNYGDEQYF,TRBV19,.,.,TRBJ2-7
TGTGCCAGCTCACCAAAAGGCGGAGAGGGTGAGCAGTTCTTC,CASSPKGGEGEQFF,TRBV18,.,.,TRBJ2-1
TGTGCCAGCACCATACGGACAGGGAAGTTTCAAAAACTGTTTTTT,CASTIRTGKFQKLFF,TRBV6-1,TRBD1,.,TRBJ1-4
TGTGCCAGCAGCTTAACAGGAGGCCCGGGGGTCACCATATATTTT,CASSLTGGPGVTIYF,TRBV7-2,.,.,TRBJ1-3
TGCGCCAGCAGCCTGGGACTAGCGGGAGGGATTGGTAGGAATGAGCAGTTCTTC,CASSLGLAGGIGRNEQFF,TRBV5-1,TRBD2,.,TRBJ2-1
TGTGCCAGCAGCCAGGGACAGTACACCGGGGAGCTGTTTTTT,CASSQGQYTGELFF,TRBV5-6,TRBD1,.,TRBJ2-2
TGTGCCAGCAGTCGGCAGGGAATAGGGGAGCAGTACTTC,CASSRQGIGEQYF,TRBV25-1,.,.,TRBJ2-7
TGTGCCAGCAGCGGCGCTAGCGGAAGCTCCTACAATGAGCAGTTCTTC,CASSGASGSSYNEQFF,TRBV7-9,TRBD2,.,TRBJ2-1